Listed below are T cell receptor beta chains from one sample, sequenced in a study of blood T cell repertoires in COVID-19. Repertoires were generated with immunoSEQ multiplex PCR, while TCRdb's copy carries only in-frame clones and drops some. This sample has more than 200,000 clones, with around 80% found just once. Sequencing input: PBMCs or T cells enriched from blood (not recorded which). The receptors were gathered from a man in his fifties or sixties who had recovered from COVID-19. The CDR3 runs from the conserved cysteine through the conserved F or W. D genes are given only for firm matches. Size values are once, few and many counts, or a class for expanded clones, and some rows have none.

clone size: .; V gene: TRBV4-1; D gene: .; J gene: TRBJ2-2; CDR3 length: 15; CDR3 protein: CASSQEAENTGELFF; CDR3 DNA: TGCGCCAGCAGCCAAGAGGCAGAAAACACCGGGGAGCTGTTTTTT
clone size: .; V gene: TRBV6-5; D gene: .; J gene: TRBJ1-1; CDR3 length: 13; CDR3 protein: CASTLDRNTEAFF; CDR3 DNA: TGTGCCAGCACTCTAGACAGGAACACTGAAGCTTTCTTT
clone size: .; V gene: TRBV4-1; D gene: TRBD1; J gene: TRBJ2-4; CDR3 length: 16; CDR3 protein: CASSQEPGQGRHIQYF; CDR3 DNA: TGCGCCAGCAGCCAGGAACCGGGACAGGGTAGGCACATTCAGTACTTC
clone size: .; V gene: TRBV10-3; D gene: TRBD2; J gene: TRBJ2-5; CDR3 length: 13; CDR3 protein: CAISESGGETQYF; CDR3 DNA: TGTGCCATCAGTGAATCGGGAGGCGAGACCCAGTACTTC
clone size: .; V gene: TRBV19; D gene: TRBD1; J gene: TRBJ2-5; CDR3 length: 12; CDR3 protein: CASKGQGVTQYF; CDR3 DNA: TGTGCCAGTAAGGGACAGGGGGTGACCCAGTACTTC
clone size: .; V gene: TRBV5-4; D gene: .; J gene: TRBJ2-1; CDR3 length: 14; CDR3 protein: CASSQDFAYNEQFF; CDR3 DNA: TGTGCCAGCAGCCAAGACTTCGCCTACAATGAGCAGTTCTTC
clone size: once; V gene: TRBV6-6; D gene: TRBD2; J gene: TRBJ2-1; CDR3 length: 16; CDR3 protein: CASSPQDSGGYNEQFF; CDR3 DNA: TGTGCCAGCAGTCCCCAGGATAGCGGGGGGTACAATGAGCAGTTCTTC
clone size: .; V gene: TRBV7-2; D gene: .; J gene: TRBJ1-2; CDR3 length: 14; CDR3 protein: CASSPRGQRVGYTF; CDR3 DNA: TGTGCCAGCAGCCCCCGCGGGCAGCGGGTTGGCTACACCTTC
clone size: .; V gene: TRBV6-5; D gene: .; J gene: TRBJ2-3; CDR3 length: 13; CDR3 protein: CASRGRGPDTQYF; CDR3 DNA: TGTGCCAGCAGGGGCAGGGGACCAGATACGCAGTATTTT
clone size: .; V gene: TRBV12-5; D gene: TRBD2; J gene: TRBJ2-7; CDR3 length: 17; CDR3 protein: CASGMTSGGLLPYEQYF; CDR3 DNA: TGTGCTAGTGGTATGACTAGCGGGGGGCTGCTACCCTACGAGCAGTACTTC
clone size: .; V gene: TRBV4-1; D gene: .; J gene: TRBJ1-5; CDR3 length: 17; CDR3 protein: CASSQGWDTGPNQPQHF; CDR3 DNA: TGCGCCAGCAGCCAAGGTTGGGACACGGGGCCCAATCAGCCCCAGCATTTT